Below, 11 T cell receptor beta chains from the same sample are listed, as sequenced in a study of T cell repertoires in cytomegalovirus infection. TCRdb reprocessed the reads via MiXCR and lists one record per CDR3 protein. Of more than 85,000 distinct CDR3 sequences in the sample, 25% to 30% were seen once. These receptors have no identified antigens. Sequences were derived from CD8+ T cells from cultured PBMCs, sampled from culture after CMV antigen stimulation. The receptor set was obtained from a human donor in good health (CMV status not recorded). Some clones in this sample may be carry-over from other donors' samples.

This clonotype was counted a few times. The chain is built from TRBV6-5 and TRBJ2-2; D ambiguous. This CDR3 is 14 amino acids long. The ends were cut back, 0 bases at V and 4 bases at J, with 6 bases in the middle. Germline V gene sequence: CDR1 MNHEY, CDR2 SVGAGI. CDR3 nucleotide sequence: TGTGCCAGCAGTTACTCGCGAGCCACCGGGGAGCTGTTTTTT. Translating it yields CASSYSRATGELFF.

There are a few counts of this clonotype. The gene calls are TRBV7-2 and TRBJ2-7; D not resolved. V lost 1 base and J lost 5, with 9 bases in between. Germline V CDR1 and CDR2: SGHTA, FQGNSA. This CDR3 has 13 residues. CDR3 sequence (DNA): TGTGCCAGCAGCTTAGTGTTGAGAGACGAGCAGTACTTC. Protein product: CASSLVLRDEQYF.

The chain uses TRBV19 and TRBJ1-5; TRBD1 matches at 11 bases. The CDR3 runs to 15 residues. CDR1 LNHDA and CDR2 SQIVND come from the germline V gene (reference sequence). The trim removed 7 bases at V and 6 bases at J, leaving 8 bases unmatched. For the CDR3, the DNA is TGTGCCAGTAACACCGGGACAGGGGGTTTTCAGCCCCAGCATTTT. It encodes CASNTGTGGFQPQHF.

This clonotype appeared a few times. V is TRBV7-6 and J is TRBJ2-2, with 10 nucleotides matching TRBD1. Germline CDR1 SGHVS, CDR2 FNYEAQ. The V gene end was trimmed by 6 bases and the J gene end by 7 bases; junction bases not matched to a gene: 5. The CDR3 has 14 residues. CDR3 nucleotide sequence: TGTGCCAGCAGAGGACAGGGGGATATCGGGGAGCTGTTTTTT. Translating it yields CASRGQGDIGELFF.

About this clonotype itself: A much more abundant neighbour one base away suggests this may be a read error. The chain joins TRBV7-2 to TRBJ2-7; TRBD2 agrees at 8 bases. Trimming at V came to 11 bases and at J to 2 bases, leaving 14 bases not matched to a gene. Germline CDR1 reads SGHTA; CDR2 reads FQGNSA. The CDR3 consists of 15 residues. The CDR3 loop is CACTLLAGTPYEQYF. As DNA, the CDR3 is TGTGCCTGCACCCTGCTAGCGGGTACCCCCTACGAGCAGTACTTC.

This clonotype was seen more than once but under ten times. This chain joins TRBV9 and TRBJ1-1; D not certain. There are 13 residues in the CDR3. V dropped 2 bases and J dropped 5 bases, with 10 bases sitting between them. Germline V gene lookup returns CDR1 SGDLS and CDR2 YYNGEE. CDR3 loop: CASSVIEGTEAFF. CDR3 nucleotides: TGTGCCAGCAGCGTTATTGAGGGTACTGAAGCTTTCTTT.

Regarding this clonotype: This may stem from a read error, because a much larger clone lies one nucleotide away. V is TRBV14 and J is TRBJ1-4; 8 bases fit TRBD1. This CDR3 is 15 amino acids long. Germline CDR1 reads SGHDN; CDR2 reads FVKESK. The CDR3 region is CANSQVGQGIEKLFF. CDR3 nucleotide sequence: TGTGCCAACAGCCAAGTCGGACAGGGTATAGAAAAACTGTTTTTT.

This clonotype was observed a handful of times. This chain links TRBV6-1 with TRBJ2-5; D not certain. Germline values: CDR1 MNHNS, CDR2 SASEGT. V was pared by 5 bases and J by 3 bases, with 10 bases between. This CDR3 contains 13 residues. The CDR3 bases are TGTGCCAGCAGTTGGCGCCTCGAAGAGACCCAGTACTTC. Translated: CASSWRLEETQYF.

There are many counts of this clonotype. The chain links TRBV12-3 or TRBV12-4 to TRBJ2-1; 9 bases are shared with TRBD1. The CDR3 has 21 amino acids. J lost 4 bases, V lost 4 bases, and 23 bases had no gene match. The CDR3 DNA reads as TGTGCCAGCAGTTCCTCTTCGTCGGATACTAACGACAGGGGGATATACAATGAGCAGTTCTTC. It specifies CASSSSSSDTNDRGIYNEQFF.

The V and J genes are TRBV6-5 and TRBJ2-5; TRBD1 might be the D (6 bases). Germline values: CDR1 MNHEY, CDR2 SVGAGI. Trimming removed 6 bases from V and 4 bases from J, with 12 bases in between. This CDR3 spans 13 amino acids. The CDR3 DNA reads TGTGCCAGCAGACCAACAGGGCGAGAGACCCAGTACTTC. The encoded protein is CASRPTGRETQYF.

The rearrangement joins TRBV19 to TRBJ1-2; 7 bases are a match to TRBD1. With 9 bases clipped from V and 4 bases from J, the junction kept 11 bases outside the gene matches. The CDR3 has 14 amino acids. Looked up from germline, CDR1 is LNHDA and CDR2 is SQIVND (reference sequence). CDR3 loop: CARTPRQGGYGYTF. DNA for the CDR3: TGTGCCAGGACACCGCGACAGGGAGGCTATGGCTACACCTTC.